This TCR beta chain was sequenced in a study of cytomegalovirus exposure and HLA in healthy donors. The study ran its PCR with 60 Vbeta and 13 Jbeta primers. TCRdb's table, derived via immunoSEQ multiplex PCR, lists solely in-frame clones and lacks some. The sample includes about 37,000 clones, about four fifths of them seen just once. Between the trimmed V and J ends, which lost 6 bases and 1 base, there was a span of 14 bases. The CDR3 has 15 amino acids. CDR1 is SNHLY, CDR2 FYNNEI, per germline. The specimen sequenced was PBMCs. V gene TRBV2 combines with J gene TRBJ2-3, with D possibly TRBD2 on 6 matching bases. The TCR was taken from a woman in her thirties or forties in good health and CMV-seronegative. In nucleotides, the CDR3 is TGTGCCAGCAGGGGTTTGACTAGTGGCACAGATACGCAGTATTTT. Its translation: CASRGLTSGTDTQYF.